This T cell receptor beta chain was sequenced for a study of T cells in Graves' hyperthyroidism and ophthalmopathy. The TCR beta CDR3 regions underwent amplification using RNA transcripts as the source. Primed by the HTBI set, a first-round RT-PCR was run on the TCR CDR3. TCRdb recomputed calls from the multiplex PCR reads with MiXCR, one row per CDR3 protein. Of around 490,000 distinct CDR3 sequences in the sample, just under 20% were seen once. This clonotype was recorded many times. Its antigen is unknown. Study-level points and caveats: The majority of expanded thyroid clonotypes above 0.001 also appeared in blood. Separating ophthalmopathy from stable hyperthyroidism was achieved by a 13 V-J model.

Every diagnosis used clinical symptoms, serum thyroxine and TRAb, thyroid ultrasound and orbital computed tomography. The source material was blood. This receptor was identified in a man aged 35-49 years with Graves' ophthalmopathy.

DNA for the CDR3: TGTGCCAGCAGTTACCGGACAGGGAGTGGCTACACCTTC. Translating gives CASSYRTGSGYTF. The chain links TRBV6-1 to TRBJ1-2; 8 nucleotides align to TRBD1. J lost 7 bases, V lost 5 bases, and 6 bases had no gene match. The germline gives CDR1 MNHNS, CDR2 SASEGT. The CDR3 totals 13 residues.